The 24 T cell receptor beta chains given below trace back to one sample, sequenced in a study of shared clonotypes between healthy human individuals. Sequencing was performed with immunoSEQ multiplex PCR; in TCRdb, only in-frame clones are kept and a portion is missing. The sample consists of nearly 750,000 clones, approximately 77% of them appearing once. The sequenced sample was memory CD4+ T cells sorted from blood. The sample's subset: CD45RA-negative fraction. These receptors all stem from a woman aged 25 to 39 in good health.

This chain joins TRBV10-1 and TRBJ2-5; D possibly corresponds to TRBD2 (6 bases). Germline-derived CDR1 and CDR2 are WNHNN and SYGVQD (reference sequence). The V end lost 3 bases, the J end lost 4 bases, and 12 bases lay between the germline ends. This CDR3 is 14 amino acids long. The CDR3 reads CASSELGRLETQYF. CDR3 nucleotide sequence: TGCGCCAGCAGTGAATTGGGGAGGCTAGAGACCCAGTACTTC.

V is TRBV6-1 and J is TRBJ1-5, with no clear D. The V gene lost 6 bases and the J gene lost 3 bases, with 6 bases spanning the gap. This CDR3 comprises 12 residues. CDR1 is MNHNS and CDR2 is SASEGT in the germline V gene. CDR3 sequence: CASRPNNQPQHF. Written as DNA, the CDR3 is TGTGCCAGCAGACCGAACAATCAGCCCCAGCATTTT.

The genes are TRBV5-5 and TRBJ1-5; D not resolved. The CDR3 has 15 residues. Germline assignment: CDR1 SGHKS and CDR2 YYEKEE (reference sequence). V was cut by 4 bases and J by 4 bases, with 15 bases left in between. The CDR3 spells CASSPVAGLNQPQHF. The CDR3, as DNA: TGTGCCAGCAGCCCGGTGGCAGGCTTAAATCAGCCCCAGCATTTT.

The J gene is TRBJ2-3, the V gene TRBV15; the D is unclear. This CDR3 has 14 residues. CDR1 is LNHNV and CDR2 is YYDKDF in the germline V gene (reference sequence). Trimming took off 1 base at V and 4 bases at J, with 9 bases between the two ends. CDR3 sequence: CATSRVRASDTQYF. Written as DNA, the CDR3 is TGTGCCACCAGCAGAGTTCGGGCTTCAGATACGCAGTATTTT.

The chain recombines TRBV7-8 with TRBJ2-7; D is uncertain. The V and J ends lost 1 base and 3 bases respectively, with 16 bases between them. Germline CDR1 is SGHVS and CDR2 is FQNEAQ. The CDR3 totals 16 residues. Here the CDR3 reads CASSLGLRRHSYEQYF. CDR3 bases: TGTGCCAGCAGCTTAGGTCTAAGGCGACATAGCTACGAGCAGTACTTC.

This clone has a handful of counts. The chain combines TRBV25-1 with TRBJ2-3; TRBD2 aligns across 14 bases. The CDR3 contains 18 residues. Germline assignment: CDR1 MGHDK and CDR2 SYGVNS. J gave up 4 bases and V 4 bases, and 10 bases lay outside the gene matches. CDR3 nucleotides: TGTGCCAGCAGTGGCCCCCGAGGGACTAGCGGGAGTCCAGATACGCAGTATTTT. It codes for CASSGPRGTSGSPDTQYF.

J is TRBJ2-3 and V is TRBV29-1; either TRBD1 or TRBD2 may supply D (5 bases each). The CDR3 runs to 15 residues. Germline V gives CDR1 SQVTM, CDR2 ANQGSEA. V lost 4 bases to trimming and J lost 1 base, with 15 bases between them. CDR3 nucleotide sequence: TGCAGCGTTGGGGACCCATCCCGCGGCACAGATACGCAGTATTTT. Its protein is CSVGDPSRGTDTQYF.

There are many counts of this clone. The CDR3 spells CASSLGWGTYNEQFF. In nucleotides, the CDR3 is TGCGCCAGCAGCCTGGGGTGGGGGACCTACAATGAGCAGTTCTTC. The chain combines TRBV4-1 with TRBJ2-1, with D perhaps being TRBD1 or TRBD2 (5 bases each). From germline, CDR1 is MGHRA and CDR2 YSYEKL. The CDR3 is made up of 15 amino acids. V was clipped by 4 bases and J by 2 bases, with 12 bases between them.

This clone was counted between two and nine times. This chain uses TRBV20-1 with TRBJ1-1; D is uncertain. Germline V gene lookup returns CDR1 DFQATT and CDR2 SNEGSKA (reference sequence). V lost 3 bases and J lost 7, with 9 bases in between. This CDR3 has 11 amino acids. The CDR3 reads CSASPRGEAFF. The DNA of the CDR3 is TGCAGTGCTAGTCCCCGGGGTGAAGCTTTCTTT.

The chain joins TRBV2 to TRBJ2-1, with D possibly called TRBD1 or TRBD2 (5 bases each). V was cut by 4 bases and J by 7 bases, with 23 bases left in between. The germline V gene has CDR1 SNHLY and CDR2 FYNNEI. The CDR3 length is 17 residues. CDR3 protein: CASSVRQGTANGNEQFF. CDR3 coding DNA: TGTGCCAGCAGTGTACGTCAAGGGACCGCGAACGGGAATGAGCAGTTCTTC. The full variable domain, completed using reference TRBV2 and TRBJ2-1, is EPEVTQTPSHQVTQMGQEVILRCVPISNHLYFYWYRQILGQKVEFLVSFYNNEISEKSEIFDDQFSVERPDGSNFTLKIRSTKLEDSAMYFCASSVRQGTANGNEQFFGPGTRLTVL.

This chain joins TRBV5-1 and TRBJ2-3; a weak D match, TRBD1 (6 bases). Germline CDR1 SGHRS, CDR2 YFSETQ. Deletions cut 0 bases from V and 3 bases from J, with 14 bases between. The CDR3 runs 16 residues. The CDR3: CASSLEGVVRTDTQYF. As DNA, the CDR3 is TGCGCCAGCAGCTTGGAGGGGGTCGTGAGGACAGATACGCAGTATTTT.

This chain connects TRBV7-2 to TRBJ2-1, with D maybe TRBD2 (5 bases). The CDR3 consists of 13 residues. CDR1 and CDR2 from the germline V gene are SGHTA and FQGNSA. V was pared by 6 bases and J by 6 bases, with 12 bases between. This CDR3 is CASSTSGTNEQFF. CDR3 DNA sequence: TGTGCCAGCAGTACAAGCGGAACCAATGAGCAGTTCTTC.

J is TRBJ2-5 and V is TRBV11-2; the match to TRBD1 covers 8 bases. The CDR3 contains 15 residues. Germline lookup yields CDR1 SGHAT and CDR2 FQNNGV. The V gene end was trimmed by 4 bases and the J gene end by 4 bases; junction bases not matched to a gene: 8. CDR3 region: CASSSGQGVGETQYF. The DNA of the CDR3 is TGTGCCAGCAGCTCCGGACAGGGAGTAGGAGAGACCCAGTACTTC.

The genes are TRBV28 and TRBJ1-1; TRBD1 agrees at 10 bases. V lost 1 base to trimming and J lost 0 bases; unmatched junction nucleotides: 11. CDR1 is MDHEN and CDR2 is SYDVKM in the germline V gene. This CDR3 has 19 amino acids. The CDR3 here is CASSLSSKDRGWMNTEAFF. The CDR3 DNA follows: TGTGCCAGCAGTTTATCAAGCAAGGACAGGGGGTGGATGAACACTGAAGCTTTCTTT.

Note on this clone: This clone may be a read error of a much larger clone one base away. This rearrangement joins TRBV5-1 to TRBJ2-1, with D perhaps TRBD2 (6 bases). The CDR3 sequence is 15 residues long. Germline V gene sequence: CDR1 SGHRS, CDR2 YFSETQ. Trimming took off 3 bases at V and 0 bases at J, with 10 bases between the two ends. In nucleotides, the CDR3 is TGCGCCAGCAGCTGGAGTAGCGGCTCCTACAATGAGCAGTTCTTC. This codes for CASSWSSGSYNEQFF. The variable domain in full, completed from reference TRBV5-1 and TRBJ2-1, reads KAGVTQTPRYLIKTRGQQVTLSCSPISGHRSVSWYQQTPGQGLQFLFEYFSETQRNKGNFPGRFSGRQFSNSRSEMNVSTLELGDSALYLCASSWSSGSYNEQFFGPGTRLTVL.

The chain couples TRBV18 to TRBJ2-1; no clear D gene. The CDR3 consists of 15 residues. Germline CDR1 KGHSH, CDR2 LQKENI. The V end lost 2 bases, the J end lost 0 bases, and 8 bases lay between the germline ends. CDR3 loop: CASSPAISSYNEQFF. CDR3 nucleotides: TGTGCCAGCTCACCAGCCATTAGCTCCTACAATGAGCAGTTCTTC.

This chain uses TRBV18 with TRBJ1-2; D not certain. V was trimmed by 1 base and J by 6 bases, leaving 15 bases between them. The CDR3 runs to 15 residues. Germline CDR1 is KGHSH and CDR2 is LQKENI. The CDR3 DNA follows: TGTGCCAGCTCACCACTTACAACAGACCCTGATGGCTACACCTTC. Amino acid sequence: CASSPLTTDPDGYTF.

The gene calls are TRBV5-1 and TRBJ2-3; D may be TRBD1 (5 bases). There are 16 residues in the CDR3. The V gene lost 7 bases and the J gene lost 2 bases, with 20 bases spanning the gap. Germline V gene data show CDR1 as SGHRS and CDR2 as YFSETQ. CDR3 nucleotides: TGCGCCAGCCTCAGGTCCCCGACAGCAAACACAGATACGCAGTATTTT. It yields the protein CASLRSPTANTDTQYF. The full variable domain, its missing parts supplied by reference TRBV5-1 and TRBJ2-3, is KAGVTQTPRYLIKTRGQQVTLSCSPISGHRSVSWYQQTPGQGLQFLFEYFSETQRNKGNFPGRFSGRQFSNSRSEMNVSTLELGDSALYLCASLRSPTANTDTQYFGPGTRLTVL.

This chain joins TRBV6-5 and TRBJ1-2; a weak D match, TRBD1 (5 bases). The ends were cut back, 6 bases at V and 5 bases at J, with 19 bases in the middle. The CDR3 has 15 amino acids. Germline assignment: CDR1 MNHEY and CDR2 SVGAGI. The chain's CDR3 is CASRGPETDPYGYTF. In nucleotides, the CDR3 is TGTGCCAGCAGGGGGCCGGAAACAGATCCATATGGCTACACCTTC.

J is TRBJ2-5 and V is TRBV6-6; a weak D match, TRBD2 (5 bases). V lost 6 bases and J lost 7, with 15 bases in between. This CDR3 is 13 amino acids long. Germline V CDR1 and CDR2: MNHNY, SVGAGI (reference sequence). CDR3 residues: CASRDPGKGTQYF. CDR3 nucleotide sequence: TGTGCCAGCAGAGACCCCGGGAAGGGGACCCAGTACTTC.

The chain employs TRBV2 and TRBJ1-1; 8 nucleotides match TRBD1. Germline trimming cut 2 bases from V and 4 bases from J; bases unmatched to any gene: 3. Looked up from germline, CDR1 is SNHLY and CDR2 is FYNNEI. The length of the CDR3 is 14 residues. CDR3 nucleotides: TGTGCCAGCAGTGAACAGGGGGCGACCACTGAAGCTTTCTTT. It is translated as CASSEQGATTEAFF. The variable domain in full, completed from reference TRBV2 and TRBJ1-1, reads EPEVTQTPSHQVTQMGQEVILRCVPISNHLYFYWYRQILGQKVEFLVSFYNNEISEKSEIFDDQFSVERPDGSNFTLKIRSTKLEDSAMYFCASSEQGATTEAFFGQGTRLTVV.

CDR3: CASSFRALGGETQYF. The DNA of the CDR3 is TGTGCCAGCAGCTTCCGGGCCCTCGGGGGGGAGACCCAGTACTTC. The rearrangement joins TRBV5-6 to TRBJ2-5, with 7 bases identical to TRBD2. Germline V lookup: CDR1 SGHDT, CDR2 YYEEEE. The CDR3 spans 15 residues. Trimming at V came to 2 bases and at J to 5 bases, leaving 9 bases not matched to a gene.

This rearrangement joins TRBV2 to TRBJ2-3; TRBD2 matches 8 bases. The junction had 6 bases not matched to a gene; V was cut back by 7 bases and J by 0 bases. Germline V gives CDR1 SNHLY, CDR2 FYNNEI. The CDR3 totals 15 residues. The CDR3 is CASIGLAGSTDTQYF. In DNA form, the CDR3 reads TGTGCCAGCATCGGACTAGCCGGAAGCACAGATACGCAGTATTTT. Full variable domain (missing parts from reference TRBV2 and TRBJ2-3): EPEVTQTPSHQVTQMGQEVILRCVPISNHLYFYWYRQILGQKVEFLVSFYNNEISEKSEIFDDQFSVERPDGSNFTLKIRSTKLEDSAMYFCASIGLAGSTDTQYFGPGTRLTVL.

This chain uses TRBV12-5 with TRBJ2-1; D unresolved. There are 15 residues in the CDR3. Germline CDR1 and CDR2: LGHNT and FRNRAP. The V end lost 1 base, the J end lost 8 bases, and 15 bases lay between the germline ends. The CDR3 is CASGLGQLTEDEQFF. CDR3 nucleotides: TGTGCTAGTGGTTTGGGCCAACTAACTGAGGATGAGCAGTTCTTC.